These 25 T cell receptor beta chains originate from one sample sequenced in a study of T cell repertoires and HLA-DP antigens. TCRdb keeps only in-frame clones here, not all; method: immunoSEQ multiplex PCR. The sample lists about 110,000 clones; about 91% were seen once. Their specific antigens are unknown. Sequences were obtained from CD4+ T cells from PBMCs. These receptors all stem from a woman under 30 in good health and CMV-seronegative.

The chain recombines TRBV5-1 with TRBJ2-3; TRBD2 matches at 8 bases. The CDR3 is 16 residues long. Germline-derived CDR1 and CDR2 are SGHRS and YFSETQ. The V segment lost 4 bases and the J segment 4 bases; nucleotides outside the gene matches: 11. CDR3 sequence reads: CASSPGGGGIPDTQYF. CDR3 DNA: TGCGCCAGCAGCCCGGGAGGCGGGGGGATCCCAGATACGCAGTATTTT.

Notes on this clone: Sequence at one end of the junction differs from germline and may be a read error. The chain carries TRBV7-7 and TRBJ1-4; no clear D. CDR1 SSHAT and CDR2 FNYEAQ come from the germline V gene (reference sequence). The CDR3 is 13 amino acids. DNA of the CDR3: TGTGCTAGCAGCAAGACCCGGGATGAAAAACTGTTTTTT. It encodes CASSKTRDEKLFF.

This sequence joins TRBV11-2 and TRBJ2-7; D is uncertain. V was pared by 8 bases and J by 0 bases, with 11 bases between. From germline, CDR1 is SGHAT and CDR2 FQNNGV. The CDR3 loop spans 13 amino acids. The CDR3 DNA sequence: TGTGCCAGCGGGGATTTACGCTCCTACGAGCAGTACTTC. Amino acids: CASGDLRSYEQYF.

This chain joins TRBV18 and TRBJ2-5; D is unclear. V lost 5 bases to trimming and J lost 1 base, with 2 bases between them. The V gene's germline CDR1 is KGHSH and CDR2 LQKENI. The CDR3 runs to 11 residues. The CDR3, as DNA: TGTGCCAGCTCAGCCCAAGAGACCCAGTACTTC. It codes for CASSAQETQYF.

The DNA for the CDR3 is TGTGCCAGCAGCTTAAGGACAGGGTCGAACACCGGGGAGCTGTTTTTT. Amino acid sequence: CASSLRTGSNTGELFF. The chain carries TRBV7-6 and TRBJ2-2; 8 bases agree with TRBD1. V trimming: 2 bases; J trimming: 0 bases; junction bases outside the gene matches: 2. The germline CDR1 and CDR2 sequences are SGHVS and FNYEAQ. The CDR3 has 16 residues.

Points on this clone: The sample holds other DNA sequences that translate to the same CDR3. This chain joins TRBV7-8 and TRBJ2-3; D unclear. V was cut by 0 bases and J by 3 bases, with 1 base left in between. Germline V gives CDR1 SGHVS, CDR2 FQNEAQ. The CDR3 contains 12 residues. The CDR3 DNA reads TGTGCCAGCAGCTTAGCGACAGATACGCAGTATTTT. Translating gives CASSLATDTQYF.

This sequence joins TRBV5-1 and TRBJ2-1; D gene uncertain. Per germline, CDR1 SGHRS and CDR2 YFSETQ. The CDR3 spans 15 residues. Between the trimmed V and J ends, which lost 0 bases and 5 bases, there was a span of 12 bases. CDR3 in amino acids: CASSLEEQLNNEQFF. The CDR3 nucleotides read TGCGCCAGCAGCTTGGAGGAGCAGTTGAACAATGAGCAGTTCTTC.

The rearrangement joins TRBV2 to TRBJ2-7, with 9 bases identical to TRBD2. This CDR3 is built from 14 residues. After removal of 5 bases from V and 3 bases from J, the junction contained 5 bases not matched to a gene. In germline, CDR1 is SNHLY, CDR2 FYNNEI. CDR3 nucleotides: TGTGCCAGCAGTTTAGCGGGAGTAAGCTACGAGCAGTACTTC. Protein sequence: CASSLAGVSYEQYF.

In this sample, this clone turned up once. CDR3 coding DNA: TGTGCCAGCAGTTTAGGCAGCCGGGCAGGGGGCTTCTACGAGCAGTACTTC. This encodes CASSLGSRAGGFYEQYF. The rearrangement uses TRBV28 and TRBJ2-7; TRBD1 aligns across 8 bases. The CDR3 runs 17 residues. V was clipped by 2 bases and J by 3 bases; unmatched bases: 12. Germline loops: CDR1 MDHEN, CDR2 SYDVKM.

The chain is built from TRBV7-3 and TRBJ2-5; weak D call: TRBD1 (5 bases). Trimming stripped 1 base from V and 5 bases from J, with 14 bases between. CDR1 SGHTA and CDR2 FQGTGA come from the germline V gene. This CDR3 region has 15 residues. Here the CDR3 reads CASSLSPGWSETQYF. DNA for the CDR3: TGTGCCAGCAGCTTAAGTCCAGGGTGGTCGGAGACCCAGTACTTC.

The V call is TRBV7-3, the J call TRBJ2-3; a possible D gene is TRBD2 (6 bases). Germline CDR1 reads SGHTA; CDR2 reads FQGTGA. Trimming took off 5 bases at V and 9 bases at J, with 21 bases between the two ends. The CDR3 extends over 15 amino acids. The CDR3 region is CASSPRPLVAGTQYF. In DNA form, the CDR3 reads TGTGCCAGCAGCCCGAGGCCCCTAGTGGCGGGAACGCAGTATTTT. The full variable domain, in which reference TRBV7-3 and TRBJ2-3 provide the parts outside the CDR3, is GAGVSQTPSNKVTEKGKYVELRCDPISGHTALYWYRQSLGQGPEFLIYFQGTGAADDSGLPNDRFFAVRPEGSVSTLKIQRTERGDSAVYLCASSPRPLVAGTQYFGPGTRLTVL.

The chain recombines TRBV7-9 with TRBJ1-5; D is possibly TRBD1 (5 bases). Between the trimmed V and J ends, which lost 6 bases and 9 bases, there was a span of 15 bases. The CDR3 contains 13 residues. Germline V gives CDR1 SEHNR, CDR2 FQNEAQ (reference sequence). The CDR3 spells CASSWDGDRPQHF. The CDR3 DNA reads as TGTGCCAGCAGTTGGGACGGAGACCGGCCCCAGCATTTT.

The chain couples TRBV28 to TRBJ2-3; D possibly corresponds to TRBD2 (5 bases). Germline V gene data show CDR1 as MDHEN and CDR2 as SYDVKM. CDR3 length: 12 residues. Trimming left V 1 base short and J 13 bases short, with 12 bases between. CDR3 region: CASSLSASMEYF. CDR3 in DNA: TGTGCCAGCAGTTTATCGGCTAGCATGGAGTATTTT. The full variable domain, with the rest looked up from reference TRBV28 and TRBJ2-3, is DVKVTQSSRYLVKRTGEKVFLECVQDMDHENMFWYRQDPGLGLRLIYFSYDVKMKEKGDIPEGYSVSREKKERFSLILESASTNQTSMYLCASSLSASMEYFGPGTRLTVL.

The gene calls are TRBV27 and TRBJ2-1; D perhaps matches TRBD2 (6 bases). The CDR3 contains 14 residues. V gave up 3 bases and J gave up 7 bases, with 13 bases separating them. Germline assignment: CDR1 MNHEY and CDR2 SMNVEV (reference sequence). This chain's CDR3 is CASSLGGPRNEQFF. The CDR3, as DNA: TGTGCCAGCAGTTTGGGGGGACCTAGGAATGAGCAGTTCTTC.

The rearrangement uses TRBV5-6 and TRBJ1-2; no clear D. Trimming removed 5 bases from V and 8 bases from J, with 7 bases in between. The CDR3 totals 10 residues. Germline V gene data show CDR1 as SGHDT and CDR2 as YYEEEE. This chain's CDR3 is CASRENGYTF. In DNA, the CDR3 is TGTGCCAGCAGAGAGAACGGCTACACCTTC.

The V gene is TRBV27, the J gene TRBJ2-7, with D uncertain. Trimming removed 2 bases at V and 7 bases at J, with 9 bases between. Germline V gene sequence: CDR1 MNHEY, CDR2 SMNVEV (reference sequence). CDR3 length: 12 amino acids. The CDR3 sequence: CASSLNGEEQYF. DNA of the CDR3: TGTGCCAGCAGTTTAAACGGTGAGGAGCAGTACTTC.

The genes are TRBV28 and TRBJ1-2; a weak D match, TRBD1 (5 bases). V was pared by 5 bases and J by 4 bases, with 17 bases between. Germline V gene data show CDR1 as MDHEN and CDR2 as SYDVKM. This CDR3 contains 15 residues. CDR3 residues: CASSPPGAEIYGYTF. The CDR3 DNA is TGTGCCAGCAGTCCACCCGGGGCGGAGATCTATGGCTACACCTTC.

The rearrangement uses TRBV7-6 and TRBJ2-1; D uncertain. This CDR3 region has 12 residues. CDR1 and CDR2 from the germline V gene are SGHVS and FNYEAQ. Trimming left V 6 bases short and J 8 bases short, with 11 bases between. As DNA, the CDR3 is TGTGCCAGCAGTTTGAGTGGCGATGAGCAGTTCTTC. The encoded protein is CASSLSGDEQFF.

This clone came up once. J is TRBJ2-1 and V is TRBV7-3, with 9 nucleotides matching TRBD2. V shed 1 base and J 1 base; nucleotides not matched to a gene: 11. This CDR3 has 19 amino acids. Germline V CDR1 and CDR2: SGHTA, FQGTGA. DNA for the CDR3: TGTGCCAGCAGCTTAAGGCTAGCGGGGTTAAGCCAGTCCTACAATGAGCAGTTCTTC. Translated, it gives CASSLRLAGLSQSYNEQFF. Full variable domain (remainder filled in from reference TRBV7-3 and TRBJ2-1): GAGVSQTPSNKVTEKGKYVELRCDPISGHTALYWYRQSLGQGPEFLIYFQGTGAADDSGLPNDRFFAVRPEGSVSTLKIQRTERGDSAVYLCASSLRLAGLSQSYNEQFFGPGTRLTVL.

The table lists this clone with a few counts. The chain uses TRBV30 and TRBJ1-1; tentative D call: TRBD1 (5 bases). The germline CDR1 and CDR2 sequences are GTSNPN and SVGIG (reference sequence). The V end was cut by 2 bases, the J end by 5 bases, with 12 bases between. This CDR3 is built from 13 residues. In nucleotides, the CDR3 is TGTGCCTGGAGTTCAGCGGGGCGTACTGAAGCTTTCTTT. It yields the protein CAWSSAGRTEAFF.

This rearrangement joins TRBV5-1 to TRBJ2-5, with 11 bases fitting TRBD2. V lost 6 bases to trimming and J lost 0 bases; unmatched junction nucleotides: 7. This CDR3 spans 16 amino acids. The germline CDR1 and CDR2 sequences are SGHRS and YFSETQ. For the CDR3, the DNA is TGCGCCAGCACACCCGGGACTAGCGGCTACCAAGAGACCCAGTACTTC. It encodes CASTPGTSGYQETQYF.

In its sample, this clone was seen once. The chain is built from TRBV29-1 and TRBJ2-5; possibly TRBD1 for D (6 bases). Gene TRBJ2-7 matches the end of the DNA better, so the J call may be wrong. The CDR3 sequence is 11 residues long. Germline CDR1 and CDR2: SQVTM and ANQGSEA. The CDR3 bases are TGCAGCGTTTCCGGGACATCCGAGCAGTACTTC. Protein product: CSVSGTSEQYF.

This clone was seen a single time. The rearrangement links TRBV10-3 to TRBJ1-1; 7 nucleotides align to TRBD1. V gave up 7 bases and J gave up 1 base; unmatched junction bases: 12. The CDR3 is 16 residues long. CDR1 and CDR2 from the germline V gene are ENHRY and SYGVKD. This CDR3 reads CAIMGRDRNGNTEAFF. The CDR3 nucleotides read TGTGCCATCATGGGCCGGGACAGAAACGGGAACACTGAAGCTTTCTTT.

The gene calls are TRBV7-2 and TRBJ1-2; 8 positions match TRBD1. This CDR3 has 15 residues. The trim removed 5 bases at V and 8 bases at J, leaving 13 bases unmatched. CDR1 is SGHTA and CDR2 is FQGNSA in the germline V gene. CDR3 in amino acids: CASSPRTGWEEGYTF. CDR3 nucleotide sequence: TGTGCCAGCAGCCCGCGGACAGGGTGGGAGGAGGGCTACACCTTC.

The chain combines TRBV18 with TRBJ1-2, with 11 bases aligning to TRBD1. The germline V gene encodes CDR1 KGHSH and CDR2 LQKENI. CDR3 length: 17 residues. Trimming removed 4 bases from V and 2 bases from J; junction bases left unmatched: 9. CDR3 amino acids: CASSQIRTGGGNYGYTF. DNA for the CDR3: TGTGCCAGCTCACAGATAAGGACAGGGGGCGGAAACTATGGCTACACCTTC.